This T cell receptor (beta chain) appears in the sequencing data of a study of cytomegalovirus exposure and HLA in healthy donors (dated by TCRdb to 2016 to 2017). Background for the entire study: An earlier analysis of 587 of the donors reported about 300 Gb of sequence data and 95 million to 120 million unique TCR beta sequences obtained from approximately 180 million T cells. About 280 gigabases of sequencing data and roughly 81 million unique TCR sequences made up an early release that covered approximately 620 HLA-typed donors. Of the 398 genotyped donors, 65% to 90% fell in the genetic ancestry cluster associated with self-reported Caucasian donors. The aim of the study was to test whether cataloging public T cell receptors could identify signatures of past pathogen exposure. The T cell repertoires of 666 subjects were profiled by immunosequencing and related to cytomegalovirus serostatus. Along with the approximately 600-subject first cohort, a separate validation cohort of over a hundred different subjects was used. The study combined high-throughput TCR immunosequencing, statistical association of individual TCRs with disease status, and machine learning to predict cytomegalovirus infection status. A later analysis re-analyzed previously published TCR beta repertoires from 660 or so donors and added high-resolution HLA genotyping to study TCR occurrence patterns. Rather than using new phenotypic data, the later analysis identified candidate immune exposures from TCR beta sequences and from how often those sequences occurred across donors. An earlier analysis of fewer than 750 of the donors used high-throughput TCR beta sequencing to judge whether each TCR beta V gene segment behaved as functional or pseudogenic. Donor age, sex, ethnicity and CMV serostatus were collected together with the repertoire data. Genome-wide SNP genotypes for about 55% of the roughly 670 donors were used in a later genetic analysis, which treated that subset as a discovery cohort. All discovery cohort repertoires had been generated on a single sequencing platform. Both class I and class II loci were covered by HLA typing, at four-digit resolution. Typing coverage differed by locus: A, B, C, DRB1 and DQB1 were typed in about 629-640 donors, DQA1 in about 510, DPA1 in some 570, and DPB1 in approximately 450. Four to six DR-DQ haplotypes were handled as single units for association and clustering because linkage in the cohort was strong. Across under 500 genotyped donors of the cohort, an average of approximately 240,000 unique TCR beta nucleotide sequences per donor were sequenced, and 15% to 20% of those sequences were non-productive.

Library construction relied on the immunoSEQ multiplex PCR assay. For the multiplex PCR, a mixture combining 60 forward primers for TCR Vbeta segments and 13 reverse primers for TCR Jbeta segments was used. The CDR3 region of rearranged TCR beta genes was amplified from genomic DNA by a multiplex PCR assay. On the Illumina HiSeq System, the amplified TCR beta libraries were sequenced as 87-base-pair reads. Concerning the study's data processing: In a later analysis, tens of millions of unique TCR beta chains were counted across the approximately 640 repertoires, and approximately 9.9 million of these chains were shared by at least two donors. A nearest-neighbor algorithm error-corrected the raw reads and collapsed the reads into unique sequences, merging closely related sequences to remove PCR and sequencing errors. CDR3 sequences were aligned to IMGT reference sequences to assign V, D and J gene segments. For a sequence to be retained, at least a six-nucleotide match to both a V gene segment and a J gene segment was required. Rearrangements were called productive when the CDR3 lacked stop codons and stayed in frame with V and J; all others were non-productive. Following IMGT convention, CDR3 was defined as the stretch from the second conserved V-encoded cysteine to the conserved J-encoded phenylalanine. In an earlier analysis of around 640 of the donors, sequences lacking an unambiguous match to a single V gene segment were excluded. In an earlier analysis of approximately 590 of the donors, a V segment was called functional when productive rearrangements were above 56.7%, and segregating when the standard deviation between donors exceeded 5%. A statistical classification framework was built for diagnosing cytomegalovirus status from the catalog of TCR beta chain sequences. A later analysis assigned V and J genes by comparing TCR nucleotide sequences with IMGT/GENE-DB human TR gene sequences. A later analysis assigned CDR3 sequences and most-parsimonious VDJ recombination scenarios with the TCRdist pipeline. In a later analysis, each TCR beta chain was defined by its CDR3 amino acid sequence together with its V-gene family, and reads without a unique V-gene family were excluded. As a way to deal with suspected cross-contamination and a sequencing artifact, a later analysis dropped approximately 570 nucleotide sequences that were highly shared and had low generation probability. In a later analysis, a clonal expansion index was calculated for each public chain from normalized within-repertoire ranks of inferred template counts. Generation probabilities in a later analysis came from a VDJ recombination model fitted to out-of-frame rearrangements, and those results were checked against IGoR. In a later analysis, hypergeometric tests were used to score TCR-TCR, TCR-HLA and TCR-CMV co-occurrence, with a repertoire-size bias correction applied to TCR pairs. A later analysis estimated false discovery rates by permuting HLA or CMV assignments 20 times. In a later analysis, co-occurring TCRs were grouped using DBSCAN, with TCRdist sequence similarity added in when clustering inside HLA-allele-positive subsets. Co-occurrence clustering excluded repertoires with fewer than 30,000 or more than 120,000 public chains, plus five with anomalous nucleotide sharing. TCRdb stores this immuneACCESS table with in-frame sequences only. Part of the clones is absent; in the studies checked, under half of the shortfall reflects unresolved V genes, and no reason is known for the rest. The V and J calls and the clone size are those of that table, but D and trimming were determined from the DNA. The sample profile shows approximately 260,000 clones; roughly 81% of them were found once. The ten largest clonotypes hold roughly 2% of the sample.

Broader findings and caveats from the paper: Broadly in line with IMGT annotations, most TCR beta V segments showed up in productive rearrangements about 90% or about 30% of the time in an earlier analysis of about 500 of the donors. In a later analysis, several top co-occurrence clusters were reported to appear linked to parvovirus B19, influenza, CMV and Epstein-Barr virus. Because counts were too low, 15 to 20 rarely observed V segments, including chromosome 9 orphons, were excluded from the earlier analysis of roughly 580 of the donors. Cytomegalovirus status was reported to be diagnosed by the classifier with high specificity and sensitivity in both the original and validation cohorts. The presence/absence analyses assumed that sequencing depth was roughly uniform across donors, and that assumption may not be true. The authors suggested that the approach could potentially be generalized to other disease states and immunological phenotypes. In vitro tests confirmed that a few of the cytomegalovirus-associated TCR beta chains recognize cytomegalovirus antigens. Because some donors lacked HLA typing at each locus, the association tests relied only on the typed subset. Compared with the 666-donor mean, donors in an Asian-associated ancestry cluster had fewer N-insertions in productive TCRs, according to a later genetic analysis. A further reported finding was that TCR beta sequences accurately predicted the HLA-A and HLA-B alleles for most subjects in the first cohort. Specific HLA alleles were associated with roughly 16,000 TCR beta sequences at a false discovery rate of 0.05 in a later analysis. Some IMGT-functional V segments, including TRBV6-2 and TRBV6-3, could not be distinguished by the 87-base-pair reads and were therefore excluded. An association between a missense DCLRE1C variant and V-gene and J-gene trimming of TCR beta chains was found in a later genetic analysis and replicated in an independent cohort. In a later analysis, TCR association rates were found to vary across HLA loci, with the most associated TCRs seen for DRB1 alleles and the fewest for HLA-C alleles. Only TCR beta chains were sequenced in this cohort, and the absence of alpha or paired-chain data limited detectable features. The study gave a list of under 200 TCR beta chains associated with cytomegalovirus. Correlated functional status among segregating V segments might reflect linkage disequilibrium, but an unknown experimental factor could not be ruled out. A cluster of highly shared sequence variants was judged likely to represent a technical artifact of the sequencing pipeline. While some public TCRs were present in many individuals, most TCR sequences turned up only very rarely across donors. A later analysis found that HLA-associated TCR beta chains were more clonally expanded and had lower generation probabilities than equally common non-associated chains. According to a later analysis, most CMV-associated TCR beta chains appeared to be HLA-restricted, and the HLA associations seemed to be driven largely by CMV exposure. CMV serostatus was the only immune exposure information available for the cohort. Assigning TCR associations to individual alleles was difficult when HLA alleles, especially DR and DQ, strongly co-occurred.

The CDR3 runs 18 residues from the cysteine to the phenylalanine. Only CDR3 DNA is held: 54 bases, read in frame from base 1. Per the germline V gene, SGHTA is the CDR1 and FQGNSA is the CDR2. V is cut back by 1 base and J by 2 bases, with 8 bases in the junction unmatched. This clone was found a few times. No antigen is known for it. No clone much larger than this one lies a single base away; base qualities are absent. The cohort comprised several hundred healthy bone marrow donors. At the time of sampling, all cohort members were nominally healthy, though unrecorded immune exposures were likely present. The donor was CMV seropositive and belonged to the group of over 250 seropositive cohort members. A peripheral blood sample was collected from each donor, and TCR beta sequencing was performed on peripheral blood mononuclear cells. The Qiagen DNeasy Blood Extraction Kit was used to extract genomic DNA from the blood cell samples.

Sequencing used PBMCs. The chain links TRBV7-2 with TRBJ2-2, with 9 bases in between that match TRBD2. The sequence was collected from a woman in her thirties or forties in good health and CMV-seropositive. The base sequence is TGTGCCAGCAGCTTAGATTCTAGCGGGACGGCTAACACCGGGGAGCTGTTTTTT. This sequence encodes CASSLDSSGTANTGELFF.